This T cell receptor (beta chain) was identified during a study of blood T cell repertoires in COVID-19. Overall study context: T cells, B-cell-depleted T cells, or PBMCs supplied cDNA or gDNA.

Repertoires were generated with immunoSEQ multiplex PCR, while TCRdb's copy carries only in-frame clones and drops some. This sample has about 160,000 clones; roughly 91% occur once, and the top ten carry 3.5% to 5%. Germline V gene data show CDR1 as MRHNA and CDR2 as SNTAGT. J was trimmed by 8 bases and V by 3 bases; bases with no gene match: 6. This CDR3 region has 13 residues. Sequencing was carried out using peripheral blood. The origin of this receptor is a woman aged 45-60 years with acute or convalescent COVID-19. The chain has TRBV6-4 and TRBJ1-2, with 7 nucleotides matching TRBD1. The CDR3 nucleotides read TGTGCCAGCAGTGAAACAGGGGAGGCGGGCTACACCTTC. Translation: CASSETGEAGYTF.